This is a list of T cell receptor beta chains from one sample in a study of control samples from healthy donors and cancer patients. TCRdb keeps only in-frame clones here, not all; method: immunoSEQ multiplex PCR. Of 70,000 to 90,000 clones in the sample, roughly 93% are singletons; the top ten hold 4.8%. The sequenced sample was blood. The receptors originated from a woman aged 18-29 years in good health. Each CDR3 is given with its conserved first and last residue. A D gene is named only where the DNA matches it firmly. Not every row has a clone size; where given, it reads once, few, many or a size class.

J,D,size,V,CDR3,DNA
TRBJ2-3,TRBD2,.,TRBV3-1/TRBV3-2,CASSFLAGVPSTDTQYF,TGTGCCAGCAGCTTCCTAGCGGGGGTACCTAGCACAGATACGCAGTATTTT
TRBJ1-6,.,.,TRBV28,CASTWTGRNNSPLHF,TGTGCCAGCACTTGGACGGGACGGAATAATTCACCCCTCCACTTT
TRBJ1-1,.,.,TRBV28,CASSLLGGSGNTEAFF,TGTGCCAGCAGTTTACTCGGGGGCTCGGGGAACACTGAAGCTTTCTTT
TRBJ1-6,.,.,TRBV9,CASSVDQREPLHF,TGTGCCAGCAGCGTGGACCAAAGAGAGCCCCTCCACTTT
TRBJ2-7,TRBD1,.,TRBV28,CASSLFPGQGWHEQYF,TGTGCCAGCAGTTTATTCCCGGGACAGGGTTGGCACGAGCAGTACTTC
TRBJ2-2,.,.,TRBV27,CASSPPLAIRELFF,TGTGCCAGCAGTCCACCACTAGCCATACGGGAGCTGTTTTTT
TRBJ1-1,.,.,TRBV11-3,CASSLGAGTEAFF,TGTGCCAGCAGCTTAGGGGCAGGCACTGAAGCTTTCTTT
TRBJ1-1,.,.,TRBV27,CASSFGLGATEAFF,TGTGCCAGCAGTTTCGGGTTGGGGGCCACTGAAGCTTTCTTT
TRBJ2-7,.,once,TRBV5-6,CASSRGLSNYEQYF,TGTGCCAGCAGCCGAGGTTTGAGCAACTACGAGCAGTACTTC
TRBJ2-1,TRBD2,.,TRBV13,CASSFYLRTSGRASYNEQFF,TGTGCCAGCAGCTTTTATCTCCGGACTAGCGGGAGGGCGTCCTACAATGAGCAGTTCTTC
TRBJ1-1,TRBD1,.,TRBV7-9,CASSQGTANTEAFF,TGTGCCAGCAGCCAAGGGACAGCGAACACTGAAGCTTTCTTT
TRBJ1-6,TRBD1,.,TRBV28,CASKTGVNSPLHF,TGTGCCAGCAAGACAGGGGTGAATTCACCCCTCCACTTT
TRBJ2-4,TRBD1,.,TRBV3-1/TRBV3-2,CASSHHQQGAKNIQYF,TGTGCCAGCAGCCACCATCAACAGGGGGCCAAAAACATTCAGTACTTC
TRBJ2-1,.,.,TRBV24-1,CATSDFDPGSYNEQFF,TGTGCCACCAGTGATTTCGATCCGGGGTCCTACAATGAGCAGTTCTTC
TRBJ1-2,TRBD1,.,TRBV28,CASSPGTGNYGYTF,TGTGCCAGCAGTCCAGGGACAGGGAACTATGGCTACACCTTC
TRBJ2-1,.,.,TRBV12-5,CASGVGNEQFF,TGTGCTAGTGGGGTGGGGAATGAGCAGTTCTTC
TRBJ2-7,TRBD2,.,TRBV23-1,CASTPSETTSGSPHEQYF,TGCGCCAGCACCCCTAGCGAAACGACTAGCGGGAGCCCCCACGAGCAGTACTTC
TRBJ2-5,TRBD2,.,TRBV11-3,CASSLGTRGEETQYF,TGTGCCAGCAGCTTGGGGACCCGGGGGGAAGAGACCCAGTACTTC
TRBJ1-3,.,.,TRBV7-2,CASSLGTRNTIYF,TGTGCCAGCAGCTTGGGAACCAGAAACACCATATATTTT
TRBJ2-5,.,.,TRBV20-1,CSAASGPTQYF,TGCAGTGCCGCATCGGGGCCGACCCAGTACTTC
TRBJ2-7,TRBD1,.,TRBV3-1/TRBV3-2,CASSQVRNRGAYEQYF,TGTGCCAGCAGCCAAGTCCGAAACAGGGGGGCCTACGAGCAGTACTTC
TRBJ1-2,.,.,TRBV9,CASSAFHTSPRINYGYTF,TGTGCCAGCAGCGCGTTTCATACCTCCCCGCGAATAAACTATGGCTACACCTTC
TRBJ2-5,.,.,TRBV3-1/TRBV3-2,CASSQGAAGETQYF,TGTGCCAGCAGCCAAGGGGCCGCGGGAGAGACCCAGTACTTC
TRBJ1-6,.,.,TRBV11-2,CASSLDPGGISPLHF,TGTGCCAGCAGCTTAGATCCCGGGGGAATTTCTCCCCTCCACTTT
TRBJ1-2,.,.,TRBV11-3,CASSSALGDAGRLGYGYTF,TGTGCCAGCAGCTCCGCCCTGGGGGATGCAGGGAGGCTGGGCTATGGCTACACCTTC
TRBJ1-6,TRBD1,.,TRBV28,CASSLPAAAGQVNSPLHF,TGTGCCAGCAGTTTACCCGCCGCCGCAGGACAGGTTAATTCACCCCTCCACTTT
TRBJ1-3,.,once,TRBV6-2/TRBV6-3,CASSYDPRTDRGNTIYF,TGTGCCAGCAGTTATGACCCCCGGACGGACCGTGGAAACACCATATATTTT
TRBJ1-2,TRBD1,.,TRBV7-2,CASSSGQASTYGYTF,TGTGCCAGCAGCTCTGGACAGGCCTCGACCTATGGCTACACCTTC
TRBJ2-2,.,.,TRBV3-1/TRBV3-2,CASSLYMAGPGELFF,TGTGCCAGCAGCCTCTACATGGCGGGGCCCGGGGAGCTGTTTTTT
TRBJ2-2,.,.,TRBV11-2,CASSLVVGPQTGELFF,TGTGCCAGCAGCTTAGTGGTTGGCCCACAAACCGGGGAGCTGTTTTTT
TRBJ2-5,.,.,TRBV5-4,CASSNSIGETQYF,TGTGCCAGCAGTAACTCCATAGGGGAGACCCAGTACTTC
TRBJ2-1,.,once,TRBV7-3,CASSLVSQNNEQFF,TGTGCCAGCAGCTTAGTTTCTCAGAACAATGAGCAGTTCTTC
TRBJ1-2,.,.,TRBV27,CASSPTPGNYGYTF,TGTGCCAGCAGTCCCACCCCAGGGAACTATGGCTACACCTTC
TRBJ2-3,TRBD2,.,TRBV6-5,CASCQRGGTDTQYF,TGTGCCAGCTGCCAGCGGGGGGGCACAGATACGCAGTATTTT
TRBJ1-2,.,.,TRBV25-1,CASSESGARGFNYGYTF,TGTGCCAGCAGTGAATCGGGGGCAAGGGGGTTTAACTATGGCTACACCTTC
TRBJ2-7,.,.,TRBV5-1,CASSLTVSSYEQYF,TGCGCCAGCAGCTTGACCGTTAGCTCCTACGAGCAGTACTTC
TRBJ1-4,TRBD1,.,TRBV28,CASSPRQGWNEKLFF,TGTGCCAGCAGCCCGCGACAGGGGTGGAATGAAAAACTGTTTTTT
TRBJ2-7,.,.,TRBV28,CASSLARAYEQYF,TGTGCCAGCAGTTTAGCTAGGGCCTACGAGCAGTACTTC
TRBJ2-3,TRBD2,.,TRBV11-2,CASSLVRLAGVLGTDTQYF,TGTGCCAGCAGCTTAGTAAGACTAGCGGGGGTGTTGGGCACAGATACGCAGTATTTT
TRBJ2-7,TRBD2,.,TRBV5-1,CASAPRPSGGYEQYF,TGCGCCAGCGCCCCTAGGCCTAGCGGGGGTTACGAGCAGTACTTC
TRBJ2-3,TRBD2,few,TRBV19,CASSTTRLAGATDTQYF,TGTGCCAGTAGTACTACTCGACTAGCGGGAGCCACAGATACGCAGTATTTT
TRBJ1-1,TRBD1,.,TRBV7-2,CASSLDRMNTEAFF,TGTGCCAGCAGCTTGGACAGGATGAACACTGAAGCTTTCTTT
TRBJ1-1,TRBD1,.,TRBV18,CASSPQGTGGFTEAFF,TGTGCCAGCTCACCACAAGGGACAGGGGGTTTCACTGAAGCTTTCTTT
TRBJ2-7,.,.,TRBV9,CASSADQGTRYEQYF,TGTGCCAGCAGCGCCGACCAGGGTACCCGCTACGAGCAGTACTTC
TRBJ2-7,.,.,TRBV29-1,CSVDEGPTYEQYF,TGCAGCGTTGACGAGGGACCAACCTACGAGCAGTACTTC
TRBJ2-3,TRBD2,.,TRBV15,CATSFSSGSTDTQYF,TGTGCCACCAGCTTCTCTAGCGGGAGCACAGATACGCAGTATTTT
TRBJ1-1,.,once,TRBV28,CASREGPAEAFF,TGTGCCAGCAGGGAGGGGCCCGCTGAAGCTTTCTTT
TRBJ2-1,TRBD2,.,TRBV5-1,CASSWGVASGNEQFF,TGCGCCAGCAGCTGGGGCGTGGCTAGCGGCAATGAGCAGTTCTTC
TRBJ1-2,TRBD1,.,TRBV27,CASSPRTGYKVYGYTF,TGTGCCAGCAGTCCCCGGACAGGGTATAAGGTCTATGGCTACACCTTC
TRBJ1-1,.,.,TRBV11-2,CASSLAFRTAFF,TGTGCCAGCAGCTTAGCATTCCGTACGGCTTTCTTT
TRBJ2-1,.,.,TRBV21-1,CASSKEKGCSYNEQFF,TGTGCCAGCAGCAAAGAGAAAGGCTGCTCCTACAATGAGCAGTTCTTC
TRBJ2-6,.,.,TRBV5-1,CASSLVSGANVLTF,TGCGCCAGCAGCCTAGTCTCTGGGGCCAACGTCCTGACTTTC
TRBJ1-5,.,.,TRBV3-1/TRBV3-2,CASSQGGQDNQPQHF,TGTGCCAGCAGCCAAGGAGGCCAGGACAATCAGCCCCAGCATTTT
TRBJ1-1,.,.,TRBV6-6,CASNIWENGGTEAFF,TGTGCCAGCAATATTTGGGAAAATGGTGGCACTGAAGCTTTCTTT
TRBJ1-1,TRBD1,.,TRBV5-4,CASSLRGINRGAEQSEAFF,TGTGCCAGCAGCTTGAGAGGAATTAACAGGGGAGCCGAACAGTCTGAAGCTTTCTTT